The TCR beta chain under discussion was sequenced for a study of molecular identifiers for immune sequencing clone quantification. Sorting recovered naive CD8 T cells on a CD8+CD4-CCR7+CD45RA+ profile. TCRdb fed the PCR reads into MiXCR, producing one record per CDR3 protein. The sample has a few hundred thousand distinct CDR3 sequences, about a fifth seen once. Study-wide findings and caveats: Spiked TCR RNA from one Jurkat cell reportedly showed up when mixed among around 1 million naive cells.

The CDR3 has 17 residues. V shed 5 bases and J 2 bases; nucleotides not matched to a gene: 13. CDR1 SEHNR and CDR2 FQNEAQ come from the germline V gene (reference sequence). This clonotype was detected ten times or more. Its antigen is still unknown. Sequenced sample: naive CD8+ T cells from blood, with Jurkat cell RNA spiked in. The subset denotes: FACS-sorted CD8+CD4-CCR7+CD45RA+ naive T cells. The chain joins TRBV7-9 to TRBJ2-7; 9 bases line up with TRBD1. This TCR came from a human donor in good health. Some libraries in this study had Jurkat cell RNA spiked in. CDR3 loop: CASSGPVTGGSAYEQYF. CDR3 coding DNA: TGTGCCAGCAGCGGGCCGGTTACAGGGGGCTCGGCCTACGAGCAGTACTTC.